Below are 13 T cell receptor beta chains sequenced from a single sample in a study of PD-L1 blockade in urothelial cancer. TCRdb's table, derived via immunoSEQ multiplex PCR, lists solely in-frame clones and lacks some. The sample records 38,000 or so clones, roughly 81% being singletons. Time point given: peripheral blood 6 weeks after treatment start. The input for sequencing was PBMCs, taken around atezolizumab (anti-PD-L1) treatment. Source of these receptors: a man in his sixties or seventies with urothelial cancer.

V usage is TRBV7-2 and J usage is TRBJ1-5; D may be TRBD1 (5 bases). Germline lookup yields CDR1 SGHTA and CDR2 FQGNSA. Trimming cost V 3 bases and J 2 bases, with 14 bases left between them. The CDR3 has 16 residues. The CDR3 bases are TGTGCCAGCAGCTTTGACACTTCGGGGGGCAATCAGCCCCAGCATTTT. Its translation is CASSFDTSGGNQPQHF. The full variable domain, completed using reference TRBV7-2 and TRBJ1-5, is GAGVSQSPSNKVTEKGKDVELRCDPISGHTALYWYRQSLGQGLEFLIYFQGNSAPDKSGLPSDRFSAERTGGSVSTLTIQRTQQEDSAVYLCASSFDTSGGNQPQHFGDGTRLSIL.

This chain links TRBV29-1 with TRBJ2-1, with a weak D call TRBD1 (5 bases). Per the germline V gene, CDR1 is SQVTM and CDR2 is ANQGSEA. V was cut by 4 bases and J by 8 bases, with 18 bases left in between. CDR3 size: 14 residues. CDR3 in DNA: TGCAGCGTTGGGCACAGGACAACAATGGATGAGCAGTTCTTC. Protein: CSVGHRTTMDEQFF.

This chain links TRBV27 with TRBJ2-5; possibly TRBD2 for D (5 bases). The CDR3 covers 15 residues. Germline V gene data show CDR1 as MNHEY and CDR2 as SMNVEV (reference sequence). V lost 6 bases and J lost 4, with 18 bases in between. CDR3: CASRREGVGLETQYF. In DNA, the CDR3 is TGTGCCAGCAGGCGAGAGGGAGTAGGGCTAGAGACCCAGTACTTC.

This clone came up once. J is TRBJ1-4 and V is TRBV7-8; 7 bases are a match to TRBD1. The germline CDR1 and CDR2 sequences are SGHVS and FQNEAQ. The CDR3 runs 15 residues. Trimming at V came to 2 bases and at J to 8 bases, leaving 8 bases not matched to a gene. CDR3 in DNA: TGTGCCAGCAGCTTATCCAACAGGGGTGGAGAAAAACTGTTTTTT. Its translation is CASSLSNRGGEKLFF.

The chain employs TRBV29-1 and TRBJ2-3, with 9 bases identical to TRBD2. CDR1 SQVTM and CDR2 ANQGSEA come from the germline V gene. Unmatched junction bases numbered 4, after V lost 2 bases and J lost 4 bases. The CDR3 is 14 amino acids. CDR3 DNA: TGCAGCGTTGAATTAGCGGGAGTGGCAGATACGCAGTATTTT. It codes for CSVELAGVADTQYF.

This chain connects TRBV28 to TRBJ1-1; 10 bases map to TRBD1. Unmatched junction bases numbered 11, after V lost 5 bases and J lost 5 bases. This CDR3 comprises 16 residues. Germline values: CDR1 MDHEN, CDR2 SYDVKM. CDR3 in amino acids: CASSPQGQGGRTEAFF. For the CDR3, the DNA is TGTGCCAGCAGTCCCCAAGGACAGGGGGGTAGGACTGAAGCTTTCTTT. Filled out from reference TRBV28 and TRBJ1-1, the complete variable domain reads DVKVTQSSRYLVKRTGEKVFLECVQDMDHENMFWYRQDPGLGLRLIYFSYDVKMKEKGDIPEGYSVSREKKERFSLILESASTNQTSMYLCASSPQGQGGRTEAFFGQGTRLTVV.

This clone appeared a few times. The chain's CDR3 is CASSDPTGGYGYTF. The DNA of the CDR3 is TGTGCCAGCAGTGATCCCACAGGGGGCTATGGCTACACCTTC. V and J are TRBV25-1 and TRBJ1-2; 8 bases fit TRBD1. CDR1 and CDR2 from the germline V gene are MGHDK and SYGVNS. V lost 3 bases and J lost 4; bases outside the gene matches: 4. This CDR3 is 14 amino acids long.

CDR3 residues: CATSREIAGGGSDTQYF. Written as DNA, the CDR3 is TGTGCCACCAGCAGAGAGATAGCGGGGGGTGGATCGGATACGCAGTATTTT. The chain uses TRBV15 and TRBJ2-3; 10 positions agree with TRBD2. With 0 bases clipped from V and 6 bases from J, the junction kept 9 bases outside the gene matches. The CDR3 covers 17 residues. Looked up from germline, CDR1 is LNHNV and CDR2 is YYDKDF (reference sequence).

This clone has only a few counts. The V gene is TRBV14, the J gene TRBJ1-1; 8 bases match TRBD1. Germline CDR1 reads SGHDN; CDR2 reads FVKESK. V gave up 1 base and J gave up 4 bases; unmatched junction bases: 5. The CDR3 length is 15 residues. CDR3 in DNA: TGTGCCAGCAGCCAAGGGGCCAGGGGGCTCACTGAAGCTTTCTTT. Translated: CASSQGARGLTEAFF.

The CDR3 spells CAISGSGSGYEQYF. CDR3 DNA: TGTGCCATCAGTGGGAGCGGGAGCGGCTACGAGCAGTACTTC. J is TRBJ2-7 and V is TRBV10-3; 8 nucleotides match TRBD2. The CDR3 contains 14 residues. J was trimmed by 3 bases and V by 4 bases; bases with no gene match: 5. The V gene's germline CDR1 is ENHRY and CDR2 SYGVKD.

The J gene is TRBJ2-7, the V gene TRBV6-1; TRBD1 agrees at 7 bases. From germline, CDR1 is MNHNS and CDR2 SASEGT. This CDR3 is built from 13 residues. The CDR3, as DNA: TGTGCGTCGACAGGGCCCCAATTGAGGGAGCAGTACTTC. Translating it yields CASTGPQLREQYF.

V is TRBV28 and J is TRBJ2-1, with 11 bases lining up with TRBD2. Per germline, CDR1 MDHEN and CDR2 SYDVKM. V trimming: 5 bases; J trimming: 4 bases; junction bases outside the gene matches: 4. This CDR3 is 15 amino acids long. CDR3 loop: CASSHSGRGYNEQFF. CDR3 bases: TGTGCCAGCAGTCATAGCGGGAGGGGGTACAATGAGCAGTTCTTC.

The chain combines TRBV6-5 with TRBJ1-2, with D tentatively TRBD1 (5 bases). This CDR3 contains 14 residues. Germline V gives CDR1 MNHEY, CDR2 SVGAGI. V was cut by 6 bases and J by 8 bases, with 19 bases left in between. CDR3 amino acids: CASRNLEGSGGYTF. DNA for the CDR3: TGTGCCAGCAGAAACTTGGAGGGGAGCGGCGGCTACACCTTC.